The rows below give T cell receptor beta chains drawn from one sample of a study of T cells in localized non-small cell lung cancer. The protocol was immunoSEQ multiplex PCR, while the TCRdb copy is restricted to in-frame clones and leaves out a portion. The data contain nearly 15,000 clones, 75% to 90% of them singletons. The source was peripheral blood, collected before any cancer treatment. Receptors originate from a female donor of 60 years or more with stage I squamous cell lung carcinoma. CDR3s include the opening cysteine and the closing phenylalanine or tryptophan. The D gene is left open where the match is weak. Size is omitted from some rows. Given values are once, few, many or a class for expanded clones.

J: TRBJ2-2
D: TRBD1
size: once
V: TRBV6-6
CDR3: CASSFGQGDTGELFF
DNA: TGTGCCAGCAGTTTCGGACAGGGGGACACCGGGGAGCTGTTTTTT

J: TRBJ2-7
D: TRBD1
size: -
V: TRBV6-6
CDR3: CASSATGGGEQYF
DNA: TGTGCCAGCAGCGCAACAGGGGGCGGCGAGCAGTACTTC

J: TRBJ2-5
D: -
size: -
V: TRBV19
CDR3: CASSIDRRETQYF
DNA: TGTGCCAGTAGTATAGATAGGAGGGAGACCCAGTACTTC

J: TRBJ1-2
D: TRBD1
size: -
V: TRBV6-5
CDR3: CASSEGTGLYGYTF
DNA: TGTGCCAGCAGTGAGGGGACAGGACTCTATGGCTACACCTTC

J: TRBJ1-2
D: TRBD1
size: -
V: TRBV27
CDR3: CASSFSGQGNGYTF
DNA: TGTGCCAGCAGTTTCTCCGGACAGGGGAATGGCTACACCTTC

J: TRBJ1-3
D: TRBD1
size: -
V: TRBV28
CDR3: CASSSSGTGGNTIYF
DNA: TGTGCCAGCAGTTCCTCGGGGACAGGAGGAAACACCATATATTTT

J: TRBJ1-1
D: -
size: -
V: TRBV4-2
CDR3: CASSQEGGAPVNTEAFF
DNA: TGTGCCAGCAGCCAAGAGGGGGGGGCCCCGGTGAACACTGAAGCTTTCTTT

J: TRBJ2-2
D: -
size: -
V: TRBV5-6
CDR3: CASSLGTPNTGELFF
DNA: TGTGCCAGCAGCTTGGGAACGCCGAACACCGGGGAGCTGTTTTTT

J: TRBJ1-2
D: TRBD1
size: -
V: TRBV6-1
CDR3: CASSEGGGQGFYGYTF
DNA: TGTGCCAGCAGTGAAGGAGGGGGACAGGGTTTCTATGGCTACACCTTC

J: TRBJ2-7
D: -
size: -
V: TRBV30
CDR3: CAWTLGSGPYEQYF
DNA: TGTGCCTGGACCCTGGGGAGCGGCCCCTACGAGCAGTACTTC

J: TRBJ2-3
D: TRBD1
size: -
V: TRBV7-9
CDR3: CASSLGTVTDTQYF
DNA: TGTGCCAGCAGCCTTGGGACAGTCACAGATACGCAGTATTTT

J: TRBJ2-3
D: TRBD2
size: once
V: TRBV19
CDR3: CASRRLAGTDTQYF
DNA: TGTGCCAGTCGACGACTAGCTGGCACAGATACGCAGTATTTT

J: TRBJ2-5
D: -
size: -
V: TRBV7-9
CDR3: CASSLAAGETQYF
DNA: TGTGCCAGCAGCTTAGCGGCGGGAGAGACCCAGTACTTC

J: TRBJ2-3
D: -
size: -
V: TRBV30
CDR3: CAWSVPPDTQYF
DNA: TGTGCCTGGAGTGTACCCCCGGATACGCAGTATTTT

J: TRBJ2-5
D: -
size: -
V: TRBV7-6
CDR3: CASSRIQETQYF
DNA: TGTGCCAGCAGCCGGATCCAAGAGACCCAGTACTTC

J: TRBJ2-7
D: -
size: -
V: TRBV5-8
CDR3: CASSLRTVTSSSYEQYF
DNA: TGTGCCAGCAGCTTGAGAACGGTCACGTCAAGCTCCTACGAGCAGTACTTC

J: TRBJ1-1
D: TRBD1
size: -
V: TRBV29-1
CDR3: CSAVRDRGLEAFF
DNA: TGCAGCGCCGTGCGGGACAGGGGACTCGAAGCTTTCTTT

J: TRBJ2-3
D: -
size: -
V: TRBV11-3
CDR3: CASSLHGDTQYF
DNA: TGTGCCAGCAGTCTTCATGGGGATACGCAGTATTTT

J: TRBJ1-3
D: TRBD1
size: -
V: TRBV9
CDR3: CASSYDRAEGNTIYF
DNA: TGTGCCAGCAGCTACGACAGGGCTGAAGGAAACACCATATATTTT

J: TRBJ1-2
D: -
size: -
V: TRBV5-6
CDR3: CASSFSRQVRGYTF
DNA: TGTGCCAGCAGCTTTTCGAGACAGGTTCGGGGCTACACCTTC

J: TRBJ2-2
D: TRBD2
size: -
V: TRBV4-2
CDR3: CASSHGGGRTGELFF
DNA: TGTGCCAGCAGCCACGGGGGAGGGCGGACCGGGGAGCTGTTTTTT

J: TRBJ2-6
D: -
size: medium-sized
V: TRBV9
CDR3: CASSVGSGSGANVLTF
DNA: TGTGCCAGCAGCGTAGGGTCAGGGTCTGGGGCCAACGTCCTGACTTTC

J: TRBJ2-2
D: TRBD1
size: -
V: TRBV9
CDR3: CASSEPGGLGELFF
DNA: TGTGCCAGCAGCGAACCAGGGGGCTTGGGGGAGCTGTTTTTT

J: TRBJ2-1
D: -
size: -
V: TRBV13
CDR3: CASSFNRVTEQFF
DNA: TGTGCCAGCAGCTTCAACAGGGTCACTGAGCAGTTCTTC

J: TRBJ2-1
D: TRBD2
size: -
V: TRBV11-3
CDR3: CASSLGVTSGAYNEQFF
DNA: TGTGCCAGCAGCTTAGGGGTCACTAGCGGGGCCTACAATGAGCAGTTCTTC

J: TRBJ1-1
D: TRBD1
size: -
V: TRBV27
CDR3: CASSPTGGNTEAFF
DNA: TGTGCCAGCAGTCCGACAGGGGGGAACACTGAAGCTTTCTTT

J: TRBJ1-2
D: -
size: -
V: TRBV29-1
CDR3: CSVVGEVSANYGYTF
DNA: TGCAGCGTTGTGGGCGAAGTTTCAGCTAACTATGGCTACACCTTC

J: TRBJ1-4
D: TRBD1
size: -
V: TRBV6-1
CDR3: CASNRGWEKLFF
DNA: TGTGCCAGCAACAGGGGATGGGAAAAACTGTTTTTT

J: TRBJ1-1
D: -
size: -
V: TRBV7-9
CDR3: CASSPPGGWNTEAFF
DNA: TGTGCCAGCAGCCCGCCAGGAGGCTGGAACACTGAAGCTTTCTTT

J: TRBJ1-1
D: -
size: -
V: TRBV11-2
CDR3: CASSLAAGLNTEAFF
DNA: TGTGCCAGCAGCTTAGCGGCAGGCCTGAACACTGAAGCTTTCTTT

J: TRBJ2-1
D: -
size: -
V: TRBV11-1
CDR3: CASSLDVYRDQNEQFF
DNA: TGTGCCAGCAGCTTGGACGTTTACCGGGACCAAAATGAGCAGTTCTTC

J: TRBJ1-2
D: -
size: -
V: TRBV5-4
CDR3: CASSLSAENYGYTF
DNA: TGTGCCAGCAGCTTGAGTGCAGAGAACTATGGCTACACCTTC

J: TRBJ1-6
D: -
size: -
V: TRBV19
CDR3: CASSIPTWGSPLHF
DNA: TGTGCCAGTAGTATCCCTACGTGGGGTTCACCCCTCCACTTT

J: TRBJ1-1
D: -
size: -
V: TRBV6-6
CDR3: CASSTRVGNTEAFF
DNA: TGTGCCAGCAGTACCAGGGTGGGGAACACTGAAGCTTTCTTT

J: TRBJ2-1
D: TRBD2
size: -
V: TRBV4-1
CDR3: CASSQGVLAGDEQFF
DNA: TGCGCCAGCAGCCAAGGGGTACTAGCGGGGGATGAGCAGTTCTTC

J: TRBJ1-1
D: -
size: -
V: TRBV14
CDR3: CASSAFRGTEAFF
DNA: TGTGCCAGCAGCGCTTTCAGGGGCACTGAAGCTTTCTTT

J: TRBJ2-1
D: -
size: -
V: TRBV19
CDR3: CASSNYNEQFF
DNA: TGTGCCAGTAGCAATTACAATGAGCAGTTCTTC

J: TRBJ1-4
D: -
size: -
V: TRBV27
CDR3: CASSLGDTTEKLFF
DNA: TGTGCCAGCAGTTTGGGGGACACGACAGAAAAACTGTTTTTT

J: TRBJ1-2
D: -
size: once
V: TRBV28
CDR3: CASSFGLAGDTF
DNA: TGTGCCAGCAGTTTCGGTCTCGCAGGGGACACCTTC

J: TRBJ1-2
D: -
size: -
V: TRBV6-1
CDR3: CASNTGLDGYTF
DNA: TGTGCCAGCAATACAGGGTTGGATGGCTACACCTTC